A selection of T cell receptor beta chains follows, all from one sample in a study of control samples from healthy donors and cancer patients. The method was immunoSEQ multiplex PCR; TCRdb's version includes in-frame clones alone and lacks a portion of them. The sample yields fewer than 200,000 clones, around 93% seen once. The sequencing input was blood. The receptors come from a woman in her fifties or sixties in good health. Each CDR3 is given without its conserved first and last residue.

>TRBV15|TRBJ1-1
ATSRDGIQTMDDLNTEAF
>TRBV20-1|TRBJ2-7
GGASAWEQY
>TRBV7-2|TRBJ2-1
ASSLDVGGPTGVDEQF
>TRBV7-9|TRBJ1-5
ASSFMDSSDSNQPQH
>TRBV19|TRBJ1-4
ASRNRGYEKLF
>TRBV6-2/TRBV6-3|TRBJ2-7
ASSARDISYEQY
>TRBV29-1|TRBJ1-2
SVGSGFLTPYGYT
>TRBV5-1|TRBJ1-6
ASSLEPGDYNSPLH
>TRBV24-1|TRBJ2-3
ATSESGKGGTDTQY
>TRBV2|TRBJ1-5
ASSGGGGNQPQH
>TRBV19|TRBJ2-3
ASSSGGAPDTQY
>TRBV6-5|TRBJ1-1
ASSYSIAGMNTEAF
>TRBV5-6|TRBJ1-1
ASSKTVNTEAF
>TRBV7-2|TRBJ2-2
ASSGSGVNTGELF
>TRBV25-1|TRBJ2-7
ASSAQTGPIYEQY
>TRBV7-8|TRBJ1-5
ASSLGLEQPQH
>TRBV5-6|TRBJ1-1
ASSLEWVKTEAF
>TRBV5-4|TRBJ2-1
ASSSDGTRLDNEQF
>TRBV5-5|TRBJ1-1
ASSEGGQRRLLNTEAF
>TRBV15|TRBJ1-4
AAYSGRGRTNEKLF
>TRBV3-1/TRBV3-2|TRBJ1-1
ASSPAGQMNTEAF
>TRBV6-5|TRBJ1-4
ASSLETTNEKLF
>TRBV19|TRBJ1-3
ASTHPGQGAGNTIY
>TRBV19|TRBJ1-5
ASTRGRDQPQH
>TRBV7-2|TRBJ2-6
ASSSRGGPGANVLT
>TRBV24-1|TRBJ2-1
ATSGSGEQF
>TRBV18|TRBJ2-2
ASSPLPGGVSGELF
>TRBV7-9|TRBJ1-6
ASSLGPSVDSPLH
>TRBV29-1|TRBJ2-2
SGGISGELF
>TRBV6-2/TRBV6-3|TRBJ1-3
ASSPSFSSGNTIY
>TRBV5-1|TRBJ2-7
ASSFATGGGEQY
>TRBV18|TRBJ1-6
ASSPPGDRVPSPLH
>TRBV7-2|TRBJ2-7
ASSLLVVGRYSYEQY
>TRBV7-2|TRBJ1-3
ASSLAGLGSGNTIY
>TRBV6-5|TRBJ1-2
ASSYYENYGYT
>TRBV7-7|TRBJ2-3
ASSQYKGGTDTQY
>TRBV24-1|TRBJ2-3
ATSDSGGARDTQY
>TRBV9|TRBJ1-4
ASGDREGTTNEKLF